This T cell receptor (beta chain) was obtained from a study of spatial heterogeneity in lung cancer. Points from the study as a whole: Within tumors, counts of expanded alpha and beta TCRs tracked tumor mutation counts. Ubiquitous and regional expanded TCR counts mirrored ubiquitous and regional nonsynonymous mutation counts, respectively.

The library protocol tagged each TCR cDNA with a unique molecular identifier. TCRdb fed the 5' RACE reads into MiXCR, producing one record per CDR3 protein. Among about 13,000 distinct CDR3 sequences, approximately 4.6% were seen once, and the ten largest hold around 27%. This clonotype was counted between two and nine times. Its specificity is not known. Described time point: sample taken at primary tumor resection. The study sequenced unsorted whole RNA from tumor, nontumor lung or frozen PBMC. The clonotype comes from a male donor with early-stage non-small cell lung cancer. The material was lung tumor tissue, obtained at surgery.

This CDR3 is CATSDPGQDNTGELFF. CDR3 nucleotide sequence: TGTGCCACCAGTGATCCGGGACAGGATAACACCGGGGAGCTGTTTTTT. The J gene is TRBJ2-2, the V gene TRBV24-1, with 8 bases aligning to TRBD1. This CDR3 has 16 amino acids. V lost 3 bases, J lost 2 bases, and 4 bases stayed unmatched. CDR1 is KGHDR, CDR2 SFDVKD, per germline.